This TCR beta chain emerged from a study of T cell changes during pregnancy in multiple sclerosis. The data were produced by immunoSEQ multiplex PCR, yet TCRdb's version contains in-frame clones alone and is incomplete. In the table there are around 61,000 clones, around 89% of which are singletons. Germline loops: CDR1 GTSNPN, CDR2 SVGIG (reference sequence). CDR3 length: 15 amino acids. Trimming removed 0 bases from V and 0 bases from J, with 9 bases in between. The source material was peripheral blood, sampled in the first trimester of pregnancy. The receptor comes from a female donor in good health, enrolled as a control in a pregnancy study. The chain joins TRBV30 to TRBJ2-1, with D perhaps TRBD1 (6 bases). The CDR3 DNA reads TGTGCCTGGAGTGTGAGGGGGACCTCCTACAATGAGCAGTTCTTC. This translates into CAWSVRGTSYNEQFF.